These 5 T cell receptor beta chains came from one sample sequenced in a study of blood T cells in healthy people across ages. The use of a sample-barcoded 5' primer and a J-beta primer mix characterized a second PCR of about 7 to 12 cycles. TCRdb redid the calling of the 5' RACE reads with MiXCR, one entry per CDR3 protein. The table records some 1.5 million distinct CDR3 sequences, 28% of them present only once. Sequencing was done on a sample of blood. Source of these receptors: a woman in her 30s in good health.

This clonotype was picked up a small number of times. Here the CDR3 DNA reads TGTGCCAGCATTCTAGAGGGGGGTACGCAGTATTTT. Its translation: CASILEGGTQYF. The chain carries TRBV12-3 or TRBV12-4 and TRBJ2-3; perhaps D is TRBD1 or TRBD2 (6 bases each). The length of the CDR3 is 12 residues. Trimming left V 7 bases short and J 8 bases short, with 13 bases between.

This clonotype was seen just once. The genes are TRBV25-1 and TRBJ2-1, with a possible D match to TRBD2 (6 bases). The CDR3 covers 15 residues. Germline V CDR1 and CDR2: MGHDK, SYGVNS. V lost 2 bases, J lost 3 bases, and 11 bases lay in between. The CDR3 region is CASSEAPSVYNEQFF. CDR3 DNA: TGTGCCAGCAGTGAAGCCCCTAGCGTCTACAATGAGCAGTTCTTC.

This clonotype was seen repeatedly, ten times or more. CDR3 amino acids: CASSSSGGNYEQYF. The DNA of the CDR3 is TGCGCCAGCAGCTCCAGCGGGGGAAACTACGAGCAGTACTTC. This chain uses TRBV5-1 with TRBJ2-7; 8 nucleotides match TRBD2. The CDR3 is 14 residues long. CDR1 and CDR2 from the germline V gene are SGHRS and YFSETQ. V dropped 3 bases and J dropped 3; count of bases not matched to a gene: 5.

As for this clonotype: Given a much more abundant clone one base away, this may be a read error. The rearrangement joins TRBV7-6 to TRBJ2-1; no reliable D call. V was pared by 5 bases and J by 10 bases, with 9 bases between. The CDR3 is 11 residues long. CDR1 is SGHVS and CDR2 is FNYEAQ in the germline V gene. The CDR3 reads CASSRLREQFF. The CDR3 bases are TGTGCCAGCAGCCGACTGCGCGAGCAGTTCTTC. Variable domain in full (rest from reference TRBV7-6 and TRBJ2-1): GAGVSQSPRYKVTKRGQDVALRCDPISGHVSLYWYRQALGQGPEFLTYFNYEAQQDKSGLPNDRFSAERPEGSISTLTIQRTEQRDSAMYRCASSRLREQFFGPGTRLTVL.

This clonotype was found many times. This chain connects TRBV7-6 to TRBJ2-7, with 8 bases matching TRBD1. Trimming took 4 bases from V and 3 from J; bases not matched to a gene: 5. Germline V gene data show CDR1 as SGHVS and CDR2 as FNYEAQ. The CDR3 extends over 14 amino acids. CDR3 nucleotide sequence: TGTGCCAGCAGCTCCGAAGGGACAGGCTACGAGCAGTACTTC. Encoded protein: CASSSEGTGYEQYF.